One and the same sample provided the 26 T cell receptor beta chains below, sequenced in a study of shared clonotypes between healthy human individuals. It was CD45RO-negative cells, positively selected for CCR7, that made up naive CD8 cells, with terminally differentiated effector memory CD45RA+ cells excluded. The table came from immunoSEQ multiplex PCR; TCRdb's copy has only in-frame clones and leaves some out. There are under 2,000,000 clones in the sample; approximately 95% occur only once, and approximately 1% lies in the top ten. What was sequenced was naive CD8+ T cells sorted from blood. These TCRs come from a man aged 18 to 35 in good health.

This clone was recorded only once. The CDR3 sequence: CASSISLADRYEQYF. Here the CDR3 DNA reads TGTGCCAGTAGTATAAGTCTAGCGGATCGTTACGAGCAGTACTTC. The V call is TRBV19, the J call TRBJ2-7, with 7 positions matching TRBD2. After removal of 2 bases from V and 4 bases from J, the junction contained 8 bases not matched to a gene. The CDR3 has 15 amino acids. The germline CDR1 and CDR2 sequences are LNHDA and SQIVND (reference sequence).

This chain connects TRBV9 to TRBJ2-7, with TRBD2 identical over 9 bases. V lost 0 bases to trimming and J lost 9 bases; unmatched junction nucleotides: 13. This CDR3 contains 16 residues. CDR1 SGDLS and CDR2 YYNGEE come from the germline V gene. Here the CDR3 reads CASSVDAASGIFRQYF. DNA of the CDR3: TGTGCCAGCAGCGTAGACGCCGCTAGCGGGATCTTTAGGCAGTACTTC.

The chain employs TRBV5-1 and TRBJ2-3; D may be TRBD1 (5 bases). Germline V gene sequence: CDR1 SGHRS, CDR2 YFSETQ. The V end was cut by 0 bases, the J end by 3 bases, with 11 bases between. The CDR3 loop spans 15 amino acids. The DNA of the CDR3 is TGCGCCAGCAGCTTGGAAGGGGATCTGACAGATACGCAGTATTTT. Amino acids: CASSLEGDLTDTQYF.

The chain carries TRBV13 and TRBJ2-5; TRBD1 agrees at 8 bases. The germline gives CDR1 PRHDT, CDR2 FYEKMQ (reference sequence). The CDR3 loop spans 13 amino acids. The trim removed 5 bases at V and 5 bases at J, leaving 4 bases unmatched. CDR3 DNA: TGTGCCAGCAGCATGACAGGGGTGGAGACCCAGTACTTC. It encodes CASSMTGVETQYF.

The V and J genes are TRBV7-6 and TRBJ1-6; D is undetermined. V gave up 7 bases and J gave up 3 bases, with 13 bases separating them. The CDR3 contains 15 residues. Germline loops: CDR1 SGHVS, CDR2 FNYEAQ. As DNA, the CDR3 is TGTGCCAGCACTCCCGAGGGCAGCTATAATTCACCCCTCCACTTT. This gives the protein CASTPEGSYNSPLHF.

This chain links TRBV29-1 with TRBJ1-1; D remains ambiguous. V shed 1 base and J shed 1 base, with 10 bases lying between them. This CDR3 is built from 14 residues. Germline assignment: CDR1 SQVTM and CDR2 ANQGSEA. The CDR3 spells CSVEGSLGNTEAFF. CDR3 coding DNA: TGCAGCGTTGAAGGAAGTCTGGGGAACACTGAAGCTTTCTTT. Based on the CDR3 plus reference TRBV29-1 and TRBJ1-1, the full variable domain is SAVISQKPSRDICQRGTSLTIQCQVDSQVTMMFWYRQQPGQSLTLIATANQGSEATYESGFVIDKFPISRPNLTFSTLTVSNMSPEDSSIYLCSVEGSLGNTEAFFGQGTRLTVV.

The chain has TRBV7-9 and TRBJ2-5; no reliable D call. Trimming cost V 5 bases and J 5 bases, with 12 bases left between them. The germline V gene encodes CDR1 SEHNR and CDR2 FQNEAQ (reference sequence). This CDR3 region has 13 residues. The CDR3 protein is CASSPAKVETQYF. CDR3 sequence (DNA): TGTGCCAGCAGCCCCGCGAAAGTGGAGACCCAGTACTTC.

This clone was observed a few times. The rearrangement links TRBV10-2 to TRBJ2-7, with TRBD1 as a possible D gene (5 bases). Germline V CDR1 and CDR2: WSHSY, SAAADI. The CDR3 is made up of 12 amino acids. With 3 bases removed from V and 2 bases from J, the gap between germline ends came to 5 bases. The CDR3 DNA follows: TGCGCCAGCAGTGAAGGGGCCTACGAGCAGTACTTC. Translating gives CASSEGAYEQYF.

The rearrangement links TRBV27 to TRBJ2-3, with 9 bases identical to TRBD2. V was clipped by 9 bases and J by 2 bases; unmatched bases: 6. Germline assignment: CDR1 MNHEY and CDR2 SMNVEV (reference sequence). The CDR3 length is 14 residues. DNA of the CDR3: TGTGCCAGTGATCCTAGCGGGAACACAGATACGCAGTATTTT. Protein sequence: CASDPSGNTDTQYF.

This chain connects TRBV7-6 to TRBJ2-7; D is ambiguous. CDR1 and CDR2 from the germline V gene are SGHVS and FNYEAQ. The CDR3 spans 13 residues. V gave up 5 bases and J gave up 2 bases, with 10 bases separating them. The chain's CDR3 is CASSPSGTYEQYF. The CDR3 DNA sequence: TGTGCCAGCAGCCCATCTGGGACCTACGAGCAGTACTTC.

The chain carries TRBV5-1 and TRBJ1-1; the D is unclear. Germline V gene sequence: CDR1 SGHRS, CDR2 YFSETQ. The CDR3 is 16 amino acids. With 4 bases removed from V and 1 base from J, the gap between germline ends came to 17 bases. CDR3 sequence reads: CASSGVVQEPNTEAFF. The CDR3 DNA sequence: TGCGCCAGCAGCGGGGTCGTTCAGGAGCCGAACACTGAAGCTTTCTTT.

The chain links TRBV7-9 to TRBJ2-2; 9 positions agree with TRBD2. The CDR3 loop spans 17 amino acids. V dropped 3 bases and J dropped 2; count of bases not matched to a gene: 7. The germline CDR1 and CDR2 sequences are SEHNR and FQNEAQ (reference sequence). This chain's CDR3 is CASSFKTSGLNTGELFF. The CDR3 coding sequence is TGTGCCAGCAGCTTCAAAACTAGCGGGCTAAACACCGGGGAGCTGTTTTTT.

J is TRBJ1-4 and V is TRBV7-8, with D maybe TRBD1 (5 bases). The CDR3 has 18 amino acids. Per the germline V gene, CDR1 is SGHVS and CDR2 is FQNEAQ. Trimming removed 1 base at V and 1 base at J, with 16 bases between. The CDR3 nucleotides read TGTGCCAGCAGCTTAGGGGGTGGGACCTACCTAACTAATGAAAAACTGTTTTTT. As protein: CASSLGGGTYLTNEKLFF. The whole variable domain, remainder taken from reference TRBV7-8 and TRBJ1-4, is GAGVSQSPRYKVAKRGQDVALRCDPISGHVSLFWYQQALGQGPEFLTYFQNEAQLDKSGLPSDRFFAERPEGSVSTLKIQRTQQEDSAVYLCASSLGGGTYLTNEKLFFGSGTQLSVL.

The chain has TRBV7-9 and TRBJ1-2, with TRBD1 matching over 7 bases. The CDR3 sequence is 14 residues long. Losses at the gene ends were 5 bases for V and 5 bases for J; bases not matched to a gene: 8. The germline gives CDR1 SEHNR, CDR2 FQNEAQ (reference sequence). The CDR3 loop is CASSPTGPDYGYTF. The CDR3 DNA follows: TGTGCCAGCAGCCCGACAGGGCCGGATTATGGCTACACCTTC.

The CDR3 DNA sequence: TGTGCCAGCAGCCTGCCTTTGGGAGCGGAAGGCCGATCTGAGCAGTTCTTC. Protein product: CASSLPLGAEGRSEQFF. The chain links TRBV9 to TRBJ2-1, with a possible D match to TRBD2 (5 bases). The CDR3 loop spans 17 amino acids. V shed 4 bases and J shed 9 bases, with 26 bases lying between them. Germline CDR1 reads SGDLS; CDR2 reads YYNGEE.

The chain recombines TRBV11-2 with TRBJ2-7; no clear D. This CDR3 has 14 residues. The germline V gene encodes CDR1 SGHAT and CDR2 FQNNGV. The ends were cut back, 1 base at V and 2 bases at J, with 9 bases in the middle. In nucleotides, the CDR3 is TGTGCCAGCAGCTTAGTCGCGGACCCCTACGAGCAGTACTTC. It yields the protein CASSLVADPYEQYF.

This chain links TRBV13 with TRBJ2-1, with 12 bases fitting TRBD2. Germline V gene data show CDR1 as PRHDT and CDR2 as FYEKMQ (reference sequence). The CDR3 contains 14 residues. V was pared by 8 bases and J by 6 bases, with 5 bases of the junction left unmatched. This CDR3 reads CASLTSGRTNEQFF. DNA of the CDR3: TGTGCCAGCCTTACTAGCGGGAGGACCAATGAGCAGTTCTTC.

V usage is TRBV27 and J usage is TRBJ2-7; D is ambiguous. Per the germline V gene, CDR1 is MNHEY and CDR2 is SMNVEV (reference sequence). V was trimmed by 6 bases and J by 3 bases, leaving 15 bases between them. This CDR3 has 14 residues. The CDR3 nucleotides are TGTGCCAGCAGCCCATGGGTGGACCACTACGAGCAGTACTTC. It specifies CASSPWVDHYEQYF.

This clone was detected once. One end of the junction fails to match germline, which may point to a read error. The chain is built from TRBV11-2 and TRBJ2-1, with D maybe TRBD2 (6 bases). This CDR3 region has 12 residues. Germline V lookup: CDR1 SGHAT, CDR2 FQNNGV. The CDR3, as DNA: TGTGCCAGCAGTTTACTCCCGGGGGAGCAATTCTTC. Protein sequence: CASSLLPGEQFF.

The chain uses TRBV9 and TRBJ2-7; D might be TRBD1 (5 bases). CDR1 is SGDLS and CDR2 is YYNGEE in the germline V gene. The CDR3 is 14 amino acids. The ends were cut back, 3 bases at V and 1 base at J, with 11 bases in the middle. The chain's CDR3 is CASSEGPRSYEQYF. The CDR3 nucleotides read TGTGCCAGCAGCGAGGGGCCACGATCCTACGAGCAGTACTTC.

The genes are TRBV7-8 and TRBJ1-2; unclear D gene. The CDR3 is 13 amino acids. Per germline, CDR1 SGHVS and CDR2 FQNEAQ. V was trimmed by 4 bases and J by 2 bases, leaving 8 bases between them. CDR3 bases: TGTGCCAGCAGCTGGGGAGAGAACTATGGCTACACCTTC. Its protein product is CASSWGENYGYTF.

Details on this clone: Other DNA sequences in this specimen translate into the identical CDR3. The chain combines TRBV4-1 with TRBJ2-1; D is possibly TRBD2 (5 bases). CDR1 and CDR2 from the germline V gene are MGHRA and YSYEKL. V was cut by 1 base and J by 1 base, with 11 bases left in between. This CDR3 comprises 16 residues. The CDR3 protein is CASSQVLASSYNEQFF. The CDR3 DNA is TGCGCCAGCAGCCAAGTCCTAGCTTCGTCCTACAATGAGCAGTTCTTC.

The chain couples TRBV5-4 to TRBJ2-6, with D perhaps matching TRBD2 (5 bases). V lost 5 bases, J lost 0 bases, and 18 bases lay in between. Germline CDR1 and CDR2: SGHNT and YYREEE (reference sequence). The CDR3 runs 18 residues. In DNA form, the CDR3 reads TGTGCCAGCAGTCTCCTCGTGGACTCAAGCTCTGGGGCCAACGTCCTGACTTTC. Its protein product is CASSLLVDSSSGANVLTF.

For the CDR3, the DNA is TGTGCCTGCTCACCGGGACAAGCCTACGAGCAGTACTTC. As protein: CACSPGQAYEQYF. V is TRBV19 and J is TRBJ2-7, with D possibly TRBD1 on 6 matching bases. Trimming removed 11 bases at V and 2 bases at J, with 16 bases between. Germline assignment: CDR1 LNHDA and CDR2 SQIVND (reference sequence). There are 13 residues in the CDR3. Complete variable domain (other parts from reference TRBV19 and TRBJ2-7): DGGITQSPKYLFRKEGQNVTLSCEQNLNHDAMYWYRQDPGQGLRLIYYSQIVNDFQKGDIAEGYSVSREKKESFPLTVTSAQKNPTAFYLCACSPGQAYEQYFGPGTRLTVT.

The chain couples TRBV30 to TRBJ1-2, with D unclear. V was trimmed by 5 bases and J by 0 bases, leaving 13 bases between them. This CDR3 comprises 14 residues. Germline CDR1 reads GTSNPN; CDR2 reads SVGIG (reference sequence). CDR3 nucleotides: TGTGCCTGGGCTGACATAGTAGCTAACTATGGCTACACCTTC. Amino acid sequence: CAWADIVANYGYTF.

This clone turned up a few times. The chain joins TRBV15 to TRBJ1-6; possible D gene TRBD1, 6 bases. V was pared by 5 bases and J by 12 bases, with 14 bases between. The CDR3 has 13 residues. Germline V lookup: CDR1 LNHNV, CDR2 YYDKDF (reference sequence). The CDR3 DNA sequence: TGTGCCACCAGCGGACCAAACAGGGAACCCCTCCACTTT. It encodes CATSGPNREPLHF. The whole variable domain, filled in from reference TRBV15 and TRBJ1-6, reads DAMVIQNPRYQVTQFGKPVTLSCSQTLNHNVMYWYQQKSSQAPKLLFHYYDKDFNNEADTPDNFQSRRPNTSFCFLDIRSPGLGDTAMYLCATSGPNREPLHFGNGTRLTVT.